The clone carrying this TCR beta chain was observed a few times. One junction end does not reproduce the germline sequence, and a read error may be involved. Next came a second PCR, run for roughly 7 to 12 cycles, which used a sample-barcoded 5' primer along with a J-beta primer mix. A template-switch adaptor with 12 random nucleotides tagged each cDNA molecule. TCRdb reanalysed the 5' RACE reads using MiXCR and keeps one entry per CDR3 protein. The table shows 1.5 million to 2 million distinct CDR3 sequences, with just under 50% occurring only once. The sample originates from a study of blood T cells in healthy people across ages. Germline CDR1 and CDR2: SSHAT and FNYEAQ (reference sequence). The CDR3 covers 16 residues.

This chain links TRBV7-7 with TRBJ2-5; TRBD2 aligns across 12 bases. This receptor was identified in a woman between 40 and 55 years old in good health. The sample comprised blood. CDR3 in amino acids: CASSVTSGGTSETQYF. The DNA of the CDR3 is TGTGCTAGCAGCGTCACTAGCGGGGGGACGTCAGAGACCCAGTACTTC.